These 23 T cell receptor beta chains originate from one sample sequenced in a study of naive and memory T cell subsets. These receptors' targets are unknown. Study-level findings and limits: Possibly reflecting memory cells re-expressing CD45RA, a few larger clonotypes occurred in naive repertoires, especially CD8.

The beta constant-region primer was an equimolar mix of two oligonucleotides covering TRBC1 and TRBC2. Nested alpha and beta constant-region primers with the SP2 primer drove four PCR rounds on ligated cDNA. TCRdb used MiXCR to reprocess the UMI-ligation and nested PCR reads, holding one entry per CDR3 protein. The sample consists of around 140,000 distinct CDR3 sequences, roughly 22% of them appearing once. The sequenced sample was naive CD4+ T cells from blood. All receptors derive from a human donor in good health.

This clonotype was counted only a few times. CDR3 nucleotide sequence: TGTGCCAGCAGCTTAGCCCACAGGGGGCAGAGTGAGACCCAGTACTTC. This codes for CASSLAHRGQSETQYF. The gene calls are TRBV7-2 and TRBJ2-5; 9 nucleotides align to TRBD1. V lost 0 bases to trimming and J lost 5 bases; unmatched junction nucleotides: 7. The CDR3 contains 16 residues. Looked up from germline, CDR1 is SGHTA and CDR2 is FQGNSA.

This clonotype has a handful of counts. CDR3 amino acids: CASSVRFSYEQYF. CDR3 nucleotides: TGTGCCAGCAGTGTGAGATTCTCCTACGAGCAGTACTTC. The gene calls are TRBV6-5 and TRBJ2-7; the D is unclear. Germline CDR1 reads MNHEY; CDR2 reads SVGAGI. Trimming took off 5 bases at V and 0 bases at J, with 8 bases between the two ends. This CDR3 has 13 amino acids.

The CDR3 nucleotides are TGTGCCAGCAGTCCGGACAGGGATTCTCTCAATGAGCAGTTCTTC. It yields the protein CASSPDRDSLNEQFF. The chain employs TRBV12-3 or TRBV12-4 and TRBJ2-1, with 8 nucleotides matching TRBD1. The CDR3 is 15 residues long. Trimming took 5 bases from V and 6 from J; bases not matched to a gene: 9.

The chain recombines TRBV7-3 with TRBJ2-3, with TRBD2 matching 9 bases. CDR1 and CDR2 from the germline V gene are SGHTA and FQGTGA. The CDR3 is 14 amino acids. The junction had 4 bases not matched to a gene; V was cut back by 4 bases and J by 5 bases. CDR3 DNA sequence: TGTGCCAGCAGCTCTGCGGGAGGGCAAGATACGCAGTATTTT. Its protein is CASSSAGGQDTQYF.

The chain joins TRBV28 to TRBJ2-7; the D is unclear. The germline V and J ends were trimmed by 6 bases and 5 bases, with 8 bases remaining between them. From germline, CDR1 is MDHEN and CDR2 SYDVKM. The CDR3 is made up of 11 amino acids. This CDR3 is CASRVRHEQYF. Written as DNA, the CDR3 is TGTGCCAGCAGGGTCCGCCACGAGCAGTACTTC.

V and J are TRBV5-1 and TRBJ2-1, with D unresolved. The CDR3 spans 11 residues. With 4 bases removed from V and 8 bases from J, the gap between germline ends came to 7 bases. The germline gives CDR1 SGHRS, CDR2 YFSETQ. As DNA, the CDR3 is TGCGCCAGCAGCAAGAACGATGAGCAGTTCTTC. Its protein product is CASSKNDEQFF.

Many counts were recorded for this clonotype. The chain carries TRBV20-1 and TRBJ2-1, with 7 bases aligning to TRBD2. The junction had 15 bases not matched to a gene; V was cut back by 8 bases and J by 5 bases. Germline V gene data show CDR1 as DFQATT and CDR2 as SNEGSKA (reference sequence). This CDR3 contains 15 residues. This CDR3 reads CSHEGPVGGNNEQFF. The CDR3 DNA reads TGCAGTCACGAAGGACCTGTGGGAGGGAACAATGAGCAGTTCTTC.

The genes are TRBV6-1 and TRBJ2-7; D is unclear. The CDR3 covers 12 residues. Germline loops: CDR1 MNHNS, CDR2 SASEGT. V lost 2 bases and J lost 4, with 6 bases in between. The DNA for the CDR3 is TGTGCCAGCAGTGAAAATCAGTACGAGCAGTACTTC. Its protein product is CASSENQYEQYF.

The DNA for the CDR3 is TGTGCCAGCAGTGCTCCCAGGTTTGGGGCAGAGACCCAGTACTTC. Encoded protein: CASSAPRFGAETQYF. This chain connects TRBV25-1 to TRBJ2-5; maybe TRBD1 (5 bases). Germline CDR1 is MGHDK and CDR2 is SYGVNS. The CDR3 covers 15 residues. V gave up 4 bases and J gave up 4 bases, with 16 bases separating them.

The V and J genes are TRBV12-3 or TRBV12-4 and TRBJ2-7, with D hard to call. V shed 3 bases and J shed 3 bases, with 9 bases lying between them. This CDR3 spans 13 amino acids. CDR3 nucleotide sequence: TGTGCCAGCAGTTTCGTCAGATTCTACGAGCAGTACTTC. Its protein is CASSFVRFYEQYF.

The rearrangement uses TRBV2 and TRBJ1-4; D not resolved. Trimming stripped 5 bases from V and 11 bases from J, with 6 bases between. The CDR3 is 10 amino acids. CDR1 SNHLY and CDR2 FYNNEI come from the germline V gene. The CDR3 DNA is TGTGCCAGCAGTCTACAGAAACTGTTTTTT. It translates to CASSLQKLFF.

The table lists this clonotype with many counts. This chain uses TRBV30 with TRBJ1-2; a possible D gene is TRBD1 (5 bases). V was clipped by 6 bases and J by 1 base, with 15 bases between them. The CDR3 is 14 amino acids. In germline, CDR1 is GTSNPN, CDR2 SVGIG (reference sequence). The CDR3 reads CACPPGQNNYGYTF. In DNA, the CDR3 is TGTGCCTGCCCACCCGGACAAAATAACTATGGCTACACCTTC.

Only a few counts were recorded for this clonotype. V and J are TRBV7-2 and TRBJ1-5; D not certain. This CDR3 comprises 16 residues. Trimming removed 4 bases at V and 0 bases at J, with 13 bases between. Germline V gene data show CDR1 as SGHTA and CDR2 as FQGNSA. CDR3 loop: CASSSDMEFSNQPQHF. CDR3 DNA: TGTGCCAGCAGCTCAGATATGGAGTTTAGCAATCAGCCCCAGCATTTT.

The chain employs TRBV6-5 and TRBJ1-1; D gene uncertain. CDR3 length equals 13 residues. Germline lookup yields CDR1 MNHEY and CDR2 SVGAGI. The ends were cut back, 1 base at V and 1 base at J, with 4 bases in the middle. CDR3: CASSYWQNTEAFF. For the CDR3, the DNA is TGTGCCAGCAGTTACTGGCAGAACACTGAAGCTTTCTTT.

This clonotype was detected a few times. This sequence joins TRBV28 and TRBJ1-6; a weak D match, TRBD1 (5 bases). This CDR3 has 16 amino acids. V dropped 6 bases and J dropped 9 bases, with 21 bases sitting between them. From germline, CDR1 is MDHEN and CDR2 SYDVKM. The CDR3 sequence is CASSSTPRALRSPLHF. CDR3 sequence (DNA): TGTGCCAGCAGCTCCACCCCCAGGGCTTTACGTTCACCCCTCCACTTT. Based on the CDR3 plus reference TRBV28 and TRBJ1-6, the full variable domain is DVKVTQSSRYLVKRTGEKVFLECVQDMDHENMFWYRQDPGLGLRLIYFSYDVKMKEKGDIPEGYSVSREKKERFSLILESASTNQTSMYLCASSSTPRALRSPLHFGNGTRLTVT.

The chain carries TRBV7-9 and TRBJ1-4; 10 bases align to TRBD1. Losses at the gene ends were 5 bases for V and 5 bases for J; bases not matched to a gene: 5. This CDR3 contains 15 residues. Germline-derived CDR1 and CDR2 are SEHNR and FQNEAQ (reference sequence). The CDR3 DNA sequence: TGTGCCAGCAGCCCCTGGGACAGGGGAAATGAAAAACTGTTTTTT. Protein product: CASSPWDRGNEKLFF.

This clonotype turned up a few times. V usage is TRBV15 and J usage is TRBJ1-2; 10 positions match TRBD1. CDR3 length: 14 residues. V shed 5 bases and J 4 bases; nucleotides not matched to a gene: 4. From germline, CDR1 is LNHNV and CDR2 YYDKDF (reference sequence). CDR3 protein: CATSPTGGLYGYTF. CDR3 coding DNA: TGTGCCACCAGCCCGACAGGGGGCCTCTATGGCTACACCTTC.

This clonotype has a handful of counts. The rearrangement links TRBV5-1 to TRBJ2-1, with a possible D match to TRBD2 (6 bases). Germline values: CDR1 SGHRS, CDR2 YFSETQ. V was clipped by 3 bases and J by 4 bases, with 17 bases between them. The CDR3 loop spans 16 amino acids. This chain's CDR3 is CASSSSTSRYYNEQFF. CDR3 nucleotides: TGCGCCAGCAGCTCATCAACTAGCAGATATTACAATGAGCAGTTCTTC.

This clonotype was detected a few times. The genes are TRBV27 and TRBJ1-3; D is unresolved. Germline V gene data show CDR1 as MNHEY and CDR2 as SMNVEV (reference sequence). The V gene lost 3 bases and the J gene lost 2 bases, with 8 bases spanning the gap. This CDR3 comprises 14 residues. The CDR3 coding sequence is TGTGCCAGCAGTTTTGGTTTTCCTGGAAACACCATATATTTT. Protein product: CASSFGFPGNTIYF.

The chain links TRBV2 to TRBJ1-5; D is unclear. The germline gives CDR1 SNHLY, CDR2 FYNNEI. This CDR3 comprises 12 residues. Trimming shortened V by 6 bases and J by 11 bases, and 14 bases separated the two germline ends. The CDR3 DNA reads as TGTGCCAGCAGCCCTCCCAGTGGGGCCCAGCATTTT. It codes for CASSPPSGAQHF.

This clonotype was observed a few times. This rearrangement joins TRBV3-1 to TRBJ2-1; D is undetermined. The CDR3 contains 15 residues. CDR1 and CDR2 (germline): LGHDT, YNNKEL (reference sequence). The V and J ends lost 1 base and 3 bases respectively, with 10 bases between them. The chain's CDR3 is CASSQVGTFYNEQFF. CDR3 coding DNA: TGTGCCAGCAGCCAAGTAGGCACCTTCTACAATGAGCAGTTCTTC.

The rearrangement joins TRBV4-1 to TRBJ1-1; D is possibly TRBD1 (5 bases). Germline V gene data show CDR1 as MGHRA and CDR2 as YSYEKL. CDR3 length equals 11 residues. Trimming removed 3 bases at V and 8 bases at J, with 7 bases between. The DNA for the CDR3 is TGCGCCAGCAGCCAGACAGCGGAAGCTTTCTTT. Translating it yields CASSQTAEAFF.

CDR3 bases: TGTGCCAGCAGTTTACCCCAGCGGGAGCAGTACTTC. As protein: CASSLPQREQYF. The J gene is TRBJ2-7, the V gene TRBV28; possible D gene TRBD2, 5 bases. Trimming cost V 2 bases and J 7 bases, with 9 bases left between them. The CDR3 totals 12 residues. CDR1 is MDHEN, CDR2 SYDVKM, per germline. Based on the CDR3 plus reference TRBV28 and TRBJ2-7, the full variable domain is DVKVTQSSRYLVKRTGEKVFLECVQDMDHENMFWYRQDPGLGLRLIYFSYDVKMKEKGDIPEGYSVSREKKERFSLILESASTNQTSMYLCASSLPQREQYFGPGTRLTVT.